This T cell receptor (beta chain) was recovered during a study of blood T cells in healthy people across ages. Broader study findings: Changes in expanded clonotypes were possibly confounded, as the CMV status of donors was unknown. Diversity was higher, and naive CD4+ cells more numerous, in long-lived donors than in aged donors.

This CDR3 has 14 amino acids. The germline CDR1 and CDR2 sequences are MDHEN and SYDVKM. V gave up 5 bases and J gave up 2 bases, with 12 bases separating them. Using a J-beta primer mix together with a sample-barcoded 5' primer, a second PCR was run for about 7 to 12 cycles. TCRdb analysed the 5' RACE reads with MiXCR anew, one entry per CDR3 protein. Among some 900,000 distinct CDR3 sequences, under 35% were seen once, and the ten largest hold approximately 15%. In its sample, this clonotype was seen a few times. Its antigen is not identified. The specimen was blood. The source is a woman at least 80 years old in good health. The chain employs TRBV28 and TRBJ1-2; D may be TRBD1 (5 bases). CDR3 coding DNA: TGTGCCAGCAGTACAGTAGGGGAAAACTATGGCTACACCTTC. Residues: CASSTVGENYGYTF.